This T cell receptor (beta chain) was documented in a study of blood T cell repertoires in COVID-19. The wider study: Acute and convalescent COVID-19 samples came from the United States, Italy and Spain. The analysed material was cDNA or gDNA that came from T cells, B-cell-depleted T cells, or PBMCs.

The germline gives CDR1 SGHTA, CDR2 FQGNSA. V dropped 3 bases and J dropped 2 bases, with 8 bases sitting between them. This CDR3 has 13 residues. Per the study methods: Using reference gene primer amplification, nucleated cell counts were estimated. TCRdb keeps only in-frame clones here, not all; method: immunoSEQ multiplex PCR. That table gives V, J and clone size, and the DNA gave D and trimming. The sample lists approximately 65,000 clones; roughly 81% were seen once. This clone was observed a few times. The sequence was obtained from an elderly man with acute or convalescent COVID-19. V and J are TRBV7-2 and TRBJ2-7; maybe TRBD2 (5 bases). Sequenced: peripheral blood. For the CDR3, the DNA is TGTGCCAGCAGCTTCAAGGGAGCCTACGAGCAGTACTTC. Translating gives CASSFKGAYEQYF.